One sample yielded the 17 T cell receptor beta chains listed below, sequenced in a study of post-analysis software for immune sequencing data. Overall study findings and caveats: Patients used about five TRBV segments, including TRBV5-6, TRBV5-1 and TRBV20-1, more often than controls.

Prepared libraries of TCR beta cDNA carried unique molecular identifiers. From the PCR reads, TCRdb called clonotypes with MiXCR, one entry per CDR3 protein. The sample has about 760,000 distinct CDR3 sequences, roughly 27% seen once; the top ten hold roughly 0.57%. Their target antigens are unknown. Sample: blood. The receptors come from a girl aged 10-17 years with multiple sclerosis.

This clonotype was found a few times. This rearrangement joins TRBV20-1 to TRBJ2-1; 7 bases are a match to TRBD2. With 5 bases clipped from V and 2 bases from J, the junction kept 9 bases outside the gene matches. The germline gives CDR1 DFQATT, CDR2 SNEGSKA (reference sequence). There are 15 residues in the CDR3. CDR3 bases: TGCAGTGCTCCCTCCAAGGGAGGGCCCTACAATGAGCAGTTCTTC. Residues: CSAPSKGGPYNEQFF.

This clonotype came up a few times. The chain is built from TRBV27 and TRBJ1-2, with no clear D. CDR1 is MNHEY, CDR2 SMNVEV, per germline (reference sequence). V was shortened by 1 base and J by 4 bases, with 13 bases between the two germline ends. The CDR3 spans 15 residues. The CDR3 reads CASSLFFGSLYGYTF. CDR3 bases: TGTGCCAGCAGTTTATTCTTCGGGTCCCTCTATGGCTACACCTTC.

The chain has TRBV29-1 and TRBJ1-5; D is uncertain. This CDR3 contains 13 residues. Trimming took off 4 bases at V and 7 bases at J, with 14 bases between the two ends. The V gene's germline CDR1 is SQVTM and CDR2 ANQGSEA. CDR3 nucleotide sequence: TGCAGCGTTGCCCCGAGTAAGACGCAGCCCCAGCATTTT. Encoded protein: CSVAPSKTQPQHF.

V usage is TRBV20-1 and J usage is TRBJ1-2; 8 bases map to TRBD1. Germline lookup yields CDR1 DFQATT and CDR2 SNEGSKA (reference sequence). This CDR3 has 13 residues. The junction had 5 bases not matched to a gene; V was cut back by 5 bases and J by 3 bases. The CDR3 sequence is CSAGGQADYGYTF. The CDR3 DNA sequence: TGCAGTGCTGGGGGACAGGCGGACTATGGCTACACCTTC.

The sample holds many counts of this clonotype. The chain employs TRBV4-1 and TRBJ2-7, with D possibly TRBD1 on 5 matching bases. Germline CDR1 reads MGHRA; CDR2 reads YSYEKL. Trimming took off 4 bases at V and 7 bases at J, with 17 bases between the two ends. The CDR3 totals 14 residues. The CDR3 loop is CASSRTQAPGEQYF. Here the CDR3 DNA reads TGCGCCAGCAGCCGGACACAGGCGCCTGGGGAGCAGTACTTC.

The V call is TRBV4-3, the J call TRBJ2-3, with D perhaps TRBD2 (6 bases). This CDR3 is 14 amino acids long. V dropped 1 base and J dropped 6 bases, with 11 bases sitting between them. CDR1 is LGHNA, CDR2 YSLEER, per germline. The CDR3 DNA is TGCGCCAGCAGCCAAGTCGGAGGGCTGGATACGCAGTATTTT. This gives the protein CASSQVGGLDTQYF.

This clonotype was counted at least ten times. The V gene is TRBV20-1, the J gene TRBJ2-5, with unresolved D. Per the germline V gene, CDR1 is DFQATT and CDR2 is SNEGSKA (reference sequence). The CDR3 spans 14 residues. Trimming pared 0 bases from V and 1 base from J, leaving 9 bases between. The CDR3 DNA reads as TGCAGTGCTAGAGATGGTGCGCGCCAAGAGACCCAGTACTTC. This sequence encodes CSARDGARQETQYF.

This clonotype was seen only a few times. The chain has TRBV7-2 and TRBJ2-7; the match to TRBD2 covers 11 bases. The junction had 5 bases not matched to a gene; V was cut back by 5 bases and J by 2 bases. The CDR3 length is 15 residues. Germline loops: CDR1 SGHTA, CDR2 FQGNSA. The CDR3 is CASSKGTSGPYEQYF. DNA for the CDR3: TGTGCCAGCAGCAAAGGGACTAGCGGTCCCTACGAGCAGTACTTC.

J is TRBJ2-1 and V is TRBV20-1; 11 bases match TRBD2. The CDR3 length is 15 residues. Germline CDR1 DFQATT, CDR2 SNEGSKA (reference sequence). After removal of 3 bases from V and 8 bases from J, the junction contained 9 bases not matched to a gene. The CDR3 DNA sequence: TGCAGTGCTAGGGTAGCGGGAGGGCCCGGGGATGAGCAGTTCTTC. This translates into CSARVAGGPGDEQFF.

The chain employs TRBV7-8 and TRBJ2-2; 8 nucleotides align to TRBD1. The CDR3 has 16 residues. Trimming took 2 bases from V and 6 from J; bases not matched to a gene: 8. The V gene's germline CDR1 is SGHVS and CDR2 FQNEAQ. The CDR3: CASSLPRGHVAGELFF. In nucleotides, the CDR3 is TGTGCCAGCAGCTTACCCAGGGGGCACGTCGCCGGGGAGCTGTTTTTT.

This clonotype has just a few counts. V and J are TRBV12-3 or TRBV12-4 and TRBJ1-6; a possible D gene is TRBD1 (5 bases). With 6 bases removed from V and 6 bases from J, the gap between germline ends came to 15 bases. This CDR3 spans 15 amino acids. CDR3 protein: CASSQQGLANSPLHF. The CDR3 bases are TGTGCCAGCAGCCAGCAGGGCCTCGCTAATTCACCCCTCCACTTT.

The rearrangement joins TRBV29-1 to TRBJ2-7; D gene ambiguous. V was trimmed by 6 bases and J by 6 bases, leaving 15 bases between them. CDR1 and CDR2 from the germline V gene are SQVTM and ANQGSEA. The CDR3 consists of 12 residues. The CDR3 region has the DNA TGCAGCGTGGGCAATTCTGCTGCCGAGCAGTACGTC. Amino acids: CSVGNSAAEQYV.

This clonotype has a handful of counts. The chain is built from TRBV12-3 or TRBV12-4 and TRBJ1-5; no reliable D call. Deletions cut 6 bases from V and 0 bases from J, with 15 bases between. CDR3 size: 16 residues. This CDR3 is CASSPGWLSSNQPQHF. The CDR3 DNA follows: TGTGCCAGCAGCCCCGGTTGGTTGTCTAGCAATCAGCCCCAGCATTTT.

V and J are TRBV7-2 and TRBJ1-1; D unresolved. CDR3 size: 17 residues. V was clipped by 2 bases and J by 4 bases, with 20 bases between them. Germline CDR1 is SGHTA and CDR2 is FQGNSA. CDR3 nucleotide sequence: TGTGCCAGCAGCTTAACGCCGGGATCCCCCCGGACCACTGAAGCTTTCTTT. Encoded protein: CASSLTPGSPRTTEAFF.

The chain has TRBV7-9 and TRBJ2-5; D unclear. CDR1 and CDR2 (germline): SEHNR, FQNEAQ (reference sequence). CDR3 length: 11 residues. Trimming took 5 bases from V and 6 from J, leaving 7 bases between them. In DNA form, the CDR3 reads TGTGCCAGCAGCAGGGCGAAGACCCAGTACTTC. It yields the protein CASSRAKTQYF.

This clonotype occurred many times. The chain joins TRBV6-2 or TRBV6-3 to TRBJ2-1, with a weak D call TRBD2 (5 bases). V lost 1 base and J 0 bases, leaving 10 bases between the germline ends. CDR3 length: 16 residues. Looked up from germline, CDR1 is MNHEY and CDR2 is SVGEGT. The CDR3 reads CASSYYASISYNEQFF. The CDR3 DNA sequence: TGTGCCAGCAGTTACTATGCTAGCATCTCCTACAATGAGCAGTTCTTC.

This clonotype was picked up a small number of times. The chain links TRBV3-1 to TRBJ2-5; TRBD2 aligns across 12 bases. Losses at the gene ends were 1 base for V and 0 bases for J; bases not matched to a gene: 6. CDR1 and CDR2 from the germline V gene are LGHDT and YNNKEL (reference sequence). The CDR3 loop spans 18 amino acids. The DNA for the CDR3 is TGTGCCAGCAGCCAAGGTCACCTAGCGGGGGGGTACCAAGAGACCCAGTACTTC. It encodes CASSQGHLAGGYQETQYF.